The clone carrying this TCR beta chain is a singleton in its sample. The data are from a study of blood T cell repertoires in COVID-19. Across the study: Spain, Italy and the United States supplied samples that represented acute and convalescent COVID-19. T cells, B-cell-depleted T cells, or PBMCs supplied cDNA or gDNA.

Authors' data handling: Reference gene primer amplification gave nucleated cell count estimates. The table came from immunoSEQ multiplex PCR; TCRdb's copy has only in-frame clones and leaves some out. That table gives V, J and clone size, and the DNA gave D and trimming. The sample consists of a few hundred thousand clones, around 82% of them appearing once. CDR1 is SGHDT, CDR2 YYEEEE, per germline. The CDR3 runs to 14 residues. With 0 bases removed from V and 4 bases from J, the gap between germline ends came to 10 bases. The sequencing input was peripheral blood. The chain joins TRBV5-6 to TRBJ1-2, with TRBD1 as a possible D gene (5 bases). This receptor was obtained from a woman in her fifties or sixties with acute or convalescent COVID-19. CDR3: CASSLGLGGYGYTF. The CDR3 region has the DNA TGTGCCAGCAGCTTGGGTTTGGGGGGCTATGGCTACACCTTC. Full variable domain (rest looked up from reference TRBV5-6 and TRBJ1-2): DAGVTQSPTHLIKTRGQQVTLRCSPKSGHDTVSWYQQALGQGPQFIFQYYEEEERQRGNFPDRFSGHQFPNYSSELNVNALLLGDSALYLCASSLGLGGYGYTFGSGTRLTVV.